The next 15 T cell receptor beta chains were all read from a single sample in a study of cytomegalovirus exposure and HLA in healthy donors. Measured with immunoSEQ multiplex PCR; TCRdb has only the in-frame clones, and not every one. The top ten hold around 1.3% of the sample, which has under 200,000 clones, 81% seen once. Input material: PBMCs. The receptors shown here come from a woman under 40 in good health and CMV-seronegative.

This rearrangement joins TRBV30 to TRBJ2-1, with TRBD2 matching 8 bases. The CDR3 runs 14 residues. The germline V gene has CDR1 GTSNPN and CDR2 SVGIG (reference sequence). The V gene end was trimmed by 5 bases and the J gene end by 6 bases; junction bases not matched to a gene: 9. The CDR3 here is CAWVRSGTSNEQFF. CDR3 in DNA: TGTGCCTGGGTAAGGTCCGGGACTAGCAATGAGCAGTTCTTC.

V is TRBV9 and J is TRBJ2-1, with D perhaps TRBD2 (5 bases). Germline CDR1 is SGDLS and CDR2 is YYNGEE. The length of the CDR3 is 15 residues. V lost 0 bases and J 3 bases, leaving 10 bases between the germline ends. The CDR3 region has the DNA TGTGCCAGCAGCGTAGGAGGGTCATACTACAATGAGCAGTTCTTC. This translates into CASSVGGSYYNEQFF.

This clone was recorded once. Written as DNA, the CDR3 is TGTGCCAGCAGACGGGAAGGCTACACCTTC. Protein: CASRREGYTF. The chain has TRBV28 and TRBJ1-2; no clear D. V was pared by 6 bases and J by 8 bases, with 7 bases between. The germline CDR1 and CDR2 sequences are MDHEN and SYDVKM. The CDR3 spans 10 residues.

This clone occurred a few times. The V gene is TRBV5-1, the J gene TRBJ1-2; D uncertain. The germline V gene encodes CDR1 SGHRS and CDR2 YFSETQ. There are 12 residues in the CDR3. V lost 0 bases to trimming and J lost 4 bases, with 4 bases between them. The DNA for the CDR3 is TGCGCCAGCAGCTTGGCAGGCTATGGCTACACCTTC. Translation: CASSLAGYGYTF. Variable domain in full (rest from reference TRBV5-1 and TRBJ1-2): KAGVTQTPRYLIKTRGQQVTLSCSPISGHRSVSWYQQTPGQGLQFLFEYFSETQRNKGNFPGRFSGRQFSNSRSEMNVSTLELGDSALYLCASSLAGYGYTFGSGTRLTVV.

The chain carries TRBV6-5 and TRBJ1-2; D might be TRBD1 (6 bases). CDR1 MNHEY and CDR2 SVGAGI come from the germline V gene. The CDR3 spans 13 residues. The germline V and J ends were trimmed by 6 bases and 8 bases, with 16 bases remaining between them. Here the CDR3 reads CASRPGGARGYTF. The CDR3, as DNA: TGTGCCAGCAGGCCCGGGGGGGCGCGGGGCTACACCTTC.

The V call is TRBV6-5, the J call TRBJ1-1; D gene uncertain. This CDR3 spans 13 amino acids. With 5 bases removed from V and 4 bases from J, the gap between germline ends came to 11 bases. Germline CDR1 MNHEY, CDR2 SVGAGI. As DNA, the CDR3 is TGTGCCAGCAGTGAAGCGGGGATCACTGAAGCTTTCTTT. This gives the protein CASSEAGITEAFF.

CDR3 amino acids: CASSQESQDRGSNQPQHF. CDR3 nucleotides: TGCGCCAGCAGCCAAGAAAGTCAGGACAGGGGCTCAAATCAGCCCCAGCATTTT. V usage is TRBV4-1 and J usage is TRBJ1-5; 9 bases are a match to TRBD1. The germline CDR1 and CDR2 sequences are MGHRA and YSYEKL. The CDR3 is 18 amino acids. V shed 0 bases, J shed 4 bases, and the junction held 10 bases outside the gene matches.

The gene calls are TRBV19 and TRBJ1-4, with 9 positions matching TRBD1. The length of the CDR3 is 19 residues. Germline V gives CDR1 LNHDA, CDR2 SQIVND (reference sequence). V gave up 3 bases and J gave up 6 bases; unmatched junction bases: 17. The CDR3, as DNA: TGTGCCAGTAGTATCGCCGGGACAGGGAGACGGGGAGGCCATGAAAAACTGTTTTTT. Protein: CASSIAGTGRRGGHEKLFF. The entire variable domain, with the rest obtained from reference TRBV19 and TRBJ1-4, is as follows: DGGITQSPKYLFRKEGQNVTLSCEQNLNHDAMYWYRQDPGQGLRLIYYSQIVNDFQKGDIAEGYSVSREKKESFPLTVTSAQKNPTAFYLCASSIAGTGRRGGHEKLFFGSGTQLSVL.

The chain carries TRBV28 and TRBJ2-7, with 8 bases matching TRBD2. After removal of 2 bases from V and 3 bases from J, the junction contained 0 bases not matched to a gene. Germline V gene sequence: CDR1 MDHEN, CDR2 SYDVKM. The CDR3 is 13 residues long. The CDR3 loop reads CASSLLAGYEQYF. CDR3 in DNA: TGTGCCAGCAGTTTACTAGCGGGCTACGAGCAGTACTTC.

The DNA of the CDR3 is TGTGCCAGTAGTGCCATGCTCGGGTACGAGCAGTACTTC. Protein sequence: CASSAMLGYEQYF. The chain links TRBV19 to TRBJ2-7; D uncertain. Germline V gene sequence: CDR1 LNHDA, CDR2 SQIVND (reference sequence). V lost 5 bases and J lost 4, with 12 bases in between. The CDR3 consists of 13 residues.

V usage is TRBV28 and J usage is TRBJ2-2; 9 bases are a match to TRBD1. Germline CDR1 is MDHEN and CDR2 is SYDVKM. The CDR3 length is 16 residues. Trimming at V came to 5 bases and at J to 4 bases, leaving 8 bases not matched to a gene. The chain's CDR3 is CASSRGTGFFTGELFF. CDR3 nucleotides: TGTGCCAGCAGTAGGGGGACAGGGTTTTTCACCGGGGAGCTGTTTTTT.

The sample holds one count of this clone. V and J are TRBV30 and TRBJ2-7; TRBD1 matches 9 bases. Trimming at V came to 0 bases and at J to 7 bases, leaving 7 bases not matched to a gene. The CDR3 consists of 14 residues. CDR1 and CDR2 (germline): GTSNPN, SVGIG (reference sequence). The CDR3 reads CAWSVGGQGWEQYF. The CDR3 region has the DNA TGTGCCTGGAGTGTAGGAGGACAGGGGTGGGAGCAGTACTTC. Full variable domain (outside the CDR3, taken from reference TRBV30 and TRBJ2-7): SQTIHQWPATLVQPVGSPLSLECTVEGTSNPNLYWYRQAAGRGLQLLFYSVGIGQISSEVPQNLSASRPQDRQFILSSKKLLLSDSGFYLCAWSVGGQGWEQYFGPGTRLTVT.

The chain couples TRBV25-1 to TRBJ2-7, with TRBD1 matching 8 bases. This CDR3 spans 11 amino acids. The V gene's germline CDR1 is MGHDK and CDR2 SYGVNS. V was pared by 5 bases and J by 7 bases, with 1 base of the junction left unmatched. The CDR3 sequence: CASSRDREQYF. For the CDR3, the DNA is TGTGCCAGCAGTAGGGACAGGGAGCAGTACTTC.

This clone was picked up one time. V is TRBV19 and J is TRBJ2-4, with D possibly matching TRBD2 (6 bases). The CDR3 has 15 amino acids. The germline gives CDR1 LNHDA, CDR2 SQIVND (reference sequence). Trimming removed 5 bases at V and 3 bases at J, with 14 bases between. The CDR3 bases are TGTGCCAGTAGTCAGGGCTTCGGGGGCAAAAACATTCAGTACTTC. Translated: CASSQGFGGKNIQYF.

V and J are TRBV4-1 and TRBJ1-5; 7 bases match TRBD1. After removal of 4 bases from V and 2 bases from J, the junction contained 8 bases not matched to a gene. The CDR3 totals 16 residues. Germline V CDR1 and CDR2: MGHRA, YSYEKL. CDR3 nucleotides: TGCGCCAGCAGCCCACAAAACGGACAGGGCAATCAGCCCCAGCATTTT. This translates into CASSPQNGQGNQPQHF.